The T cell receptor beta chain described here comes from a study of regulatory T cells in long-lasting Graves disease. iRepertoire HTBI primers and Arm-PCR of CDR3 regions built TCR beta libraries. TCRdb recomputed calls from the multiplex PCR reads with MiXCR, one row per CDR3 protein. The table lists approximately 400,000 distinct CDR3 sequences, 15% of them singletons, with over 7% in the top ten. Trimming removed 5 bases from V and 4 bases from J; junction bases left unmatched: 17. Germline CDR1 KGHSH, CDR2 LQKENI. This CDR3 region has 18 residues. As for time point: newly diagnosed GD, antithyroid drugs for less than 3 months. Preparation of the TCR library used RNA extracted from PBMCs. Approximately 8.3 milliliters of peripheral blood went into EDTA tubes. This clonotype was detected only once. No antigen is known for it. Study outcomes and limitations: Favored usage of TRBV28, TRBJ1-2 and TRBJ2-5 was recorded in persistent disease.

This sample also belongs to another study, concerning T cells in Graves' hyperthyroidism and ophthalmopathy.

This specimen was peripheral blood mononuclear cells (PBMCs), taken at new diagnosis, from a patient treated with antithyroid drugs. This chain uses TRBV18 with TRBJ2-1; 7 bases map to TRBD1. The receptor comes from a woman between 40 and 55 years old with Graves disease. In nucleotides, the CDR3 is TGTGCCAGCTCATCCTTAGCCCCAGGGGGTGACCCTTACAATGAGCAGTTCTTC. Protein sequence: CASSSLAPGGDPYNEQFF.